A selection of T cell receptor beta chains follows, all from one sample in a study of T cell responses to AZD1222 COVID-19 vaccine. Only in-frame clones appear in the TCRdb table, and some are missing; sequencing was by immunoSEQ multiplex PCR. The table shows about 100,000 clones, with approximately 89% occurring only once. The sample in question was peripheral blood, obtained on day 0 of MenACWY control vaccination. These receptors were taken from an adult in good health. Both conserved end residues are part of each CDR3. A D gene is named only where the DNA matches it firmly. Size is omitted from some rows. Given values are once, few, many or a class for expanded clones.

abundance	v_gene	d_gene	j_gene	CDR3aa	CDR3nt
few	TRBV5-5	TRBD1	TRBJ1-3	CASSLEGQSANTIYF	TGTGCCAGCAGCTTGGAGGGACAGAGCGCCAACACCATATATTTT
-	TRBV19	TRBD1	TRBJ1-1	CASRDRANTEAFF	TGTGCCAGTAGGGACAGGGCGAACACTGAAGCTTTCTTT
-	TRBV10-3	TRBD1	TRBJ1-1	CAISGGQGTHEAFF	TGTGCCATCAGTGGGGGACAGGGGACTCATGAAGCTTTCTTT
-	TRBV3-1/TRBV3-2	TRBD1	TRBJ1-2	CASSQDRGGYGYTF	TGTGCCAGCAGCCAAGACAGGGGGGGGTACGGCTACACCTTC
-	TRBV27	TRBD1	TRBJ2-5	CASSLGTGGETQYF	TGTGCCAGCAGTTTAGGGACAGGGGGGGAGACCCAGTACTTC
-	TRBV10-1	TRBD1	TRBJ1-4	CASSLHPGQGNEKLFF	TGCGCCAGCAGTTTACACCCGGGACAGGGGAATGAAAAACTGTTTTTT
-	TRBV7-9	-	TRBJ1-2	CASSLEGSAGYTF	TGTGCCAGCAGCTTAGAGGGTTCCGCCGGCTACACCTTC
-	TRBV3-1/TRBV3-2	-	TRBJ1-1	CASTPLGGGNTEAFF	TGTGCCAGCACCCCCCTGGGGGGGGGAAACACTGAAGCTTTCTTT
-	TRBV15	-	TRBJ2-7	CATAPDSTYEQYF	TGTGCCACCGCCCCAGACTCAACCTACGAGCAGTACTTC
-	TRBV3-1/TRBV3-2	-	TRBJ1-1	CASSQQFLNTEAFF	TGTGCCAGCAGCCAACAGTTCTTGAACACTGAAGCTTTCTTT
-	TRBV29-1	TRBD2	TRBJ2-3	CSVGGETSGSPDTQYF	TGCAGCGTTGGAGGGGAGACTAGCGGGAGCCCAGATACGCAGTATTTT